This entry describes one T cell receptor beta chain. The antigen is unknown. This record belongs to a study of post-analysis software for immune sequencing data. Background on the study: Several disease courses (relapsing-remitting, secondary progressive and progressive-relapsing) of multiple sclerosis were included.

Germline V gene data show CDR1 as SQVTM and CDR2 as ANQGSEA. CDR3 size: 13 residues. V dropped 2 bases and J dropped 6 bases, with 11 bases sitting between them. Tagging with unique molecular identifiers was a feature of the TCR beta cDNA libraries. One entry per CDR3 protein results from TCRdb running MiXCR on the PCR reads. This sample has 700,000 to 800,000 distinct CDR3 sequences, with 25% to 30% found just once. Notes on the study in general: Multiple sclerosis was associated with a significant reduction in normalized Chao1 diversity relative to controls. F measure clustering grouped samples strongly by preparation batch. Among several TRBV segments more frequent in patients than controls were TRBV5-6, TRBV5-1 and TRBV20-1.

The sequencing sample was made of blood. The chain is built from TRBV29-1 and TRBJ2-1; D perhaps matches TRBD2 (5 bases). The clonotype comes from a girl under 18 with multiple sclerosis. CDR3 coding DNA: TGCAGCGTTGAACGGGGTTCGGGCAATGAGCAGTTCTTC. Encoded protein: CSVERGSGNEQFF.